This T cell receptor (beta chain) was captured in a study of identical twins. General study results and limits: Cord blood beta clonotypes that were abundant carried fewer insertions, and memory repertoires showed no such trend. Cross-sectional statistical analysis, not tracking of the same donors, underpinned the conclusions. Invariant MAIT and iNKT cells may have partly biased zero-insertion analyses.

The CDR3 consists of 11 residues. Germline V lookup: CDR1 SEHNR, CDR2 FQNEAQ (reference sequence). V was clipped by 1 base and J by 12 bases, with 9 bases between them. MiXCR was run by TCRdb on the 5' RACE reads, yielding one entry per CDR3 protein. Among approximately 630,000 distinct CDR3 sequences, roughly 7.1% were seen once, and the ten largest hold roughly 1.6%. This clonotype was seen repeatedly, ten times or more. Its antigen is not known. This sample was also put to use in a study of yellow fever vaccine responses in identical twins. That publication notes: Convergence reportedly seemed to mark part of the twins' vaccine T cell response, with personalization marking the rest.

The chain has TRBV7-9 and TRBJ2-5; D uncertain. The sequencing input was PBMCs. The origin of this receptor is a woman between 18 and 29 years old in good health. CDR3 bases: TGTGCCAGCAGCTTAGGGCCCGACGAGTACTTC. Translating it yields CASSLGPDEYF.